Sequencing of this T cell receptor beta chain was carried out in a study of T cells in Graves' hyperthyroidism and ophthalmopathy. Study in general: Peripheral blood was secured at the point of initial diagnosis, before any treatment.

General study results and limits: Most thyroid clonotypes expanded above 0.001 were also detected in blood.

Germline CDR1 and CDR2: MDHEN and SYDVKM. With V trimmed by 5 bases and J by 7 bases, 7 bases remained unmatched. The CDR3 has 14 residues. Template material for amplifying TCR beta CDR3 regions consisted of RNA transcripts. HTBI primers were employed in a first-round RT-PCR of the TCR CDR3. TCRdb reprocessed the multiplex PCR reads with MiXCR, giving one entry per CDR3 protein. The sample has under 250,000 distinct CDR3 sequences, over 15% seen once. There are many counts of this clonotype. Its antigen is unknown. The source is a man between 45 and 60 years old with Graves' hyperthyroidism. The specimen sequenced was blood. The chain has TRBV28 and TRBJ2-1; 8 bases are a match to TRBD1. This chain's CDR3 is CASSPTGVMNEQFF. CDR3 sequence (DNA): TGTGCCAGCAGTCCGACAGGGGTTATGAATGAGCAGTTCTTC.